The present T cell receptor beta chain was sequenced within a study of blood T cell repertoires in COVID-19. Study in general: The United States, Italy and Spain provided the acute and convalescent COVID-19 samples. In each case, the material was cDNA or gDNA derived from T cells, B-cell-depleted T cells, or PBMCs.

The CDR3 runs to 13 residues. Trimming took 4 bases from V and 5 from J, leaving 11 bases between them. Germline V CDR1 and CDR2: MGHRA, YSYEKL. As handled by the study authors: From reference gene primer amplification, estimates of nucleated cell counts were derived. Only in-frame clones appear in the TCRdb table, and some are missing; sequencing was by immunoSEQ multiplex PCR. The V and J calls and the clone size are those of that table, but D and trimming were determined from the DNA. In the table there are about 90,000 clones, roughly nine tenths of which are singletons. This sequence was found in a human donor with active COVID-19. The donor label of this sample is uncertain. This chain uses TRBV4-1 with TRBJ2-5; tentative D call: TRBD2 (5 bases). Material for sequencing was peripheral blood. Here the CDR3 reads CASSLGVVETQYF. As DNA, the CDR3 is TGCGCCAGCAGCCTCGGGGTCGTGGAGACCCAGTACTTC.